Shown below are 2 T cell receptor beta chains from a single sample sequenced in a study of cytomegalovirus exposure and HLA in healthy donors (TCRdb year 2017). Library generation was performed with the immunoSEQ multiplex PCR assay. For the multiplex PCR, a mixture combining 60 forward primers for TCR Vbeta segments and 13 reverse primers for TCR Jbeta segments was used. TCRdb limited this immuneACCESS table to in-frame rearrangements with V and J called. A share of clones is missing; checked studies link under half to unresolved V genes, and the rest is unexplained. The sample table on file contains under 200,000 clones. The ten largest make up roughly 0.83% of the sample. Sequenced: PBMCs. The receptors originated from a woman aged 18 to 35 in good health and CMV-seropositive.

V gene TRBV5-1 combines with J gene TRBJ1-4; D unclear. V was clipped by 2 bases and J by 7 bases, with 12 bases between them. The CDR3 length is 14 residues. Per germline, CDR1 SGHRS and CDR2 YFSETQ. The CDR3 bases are TGCGCCAGCAGCTTTGCCGGGGATGGTGAAAAACTGTTTTTT. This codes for CASSFAGDGEKLFF. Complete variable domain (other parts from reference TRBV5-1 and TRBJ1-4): KAGVTQTPRYLIKTRGQQVTLSCSPISGHRSVSWYQQTPGQGLQFLFEYFSETQRNKGNFPGRFSGRQFSNSRSEMNVSTLELGDSALYLCASSFAGDGEKLFFGSGTQLSVL.

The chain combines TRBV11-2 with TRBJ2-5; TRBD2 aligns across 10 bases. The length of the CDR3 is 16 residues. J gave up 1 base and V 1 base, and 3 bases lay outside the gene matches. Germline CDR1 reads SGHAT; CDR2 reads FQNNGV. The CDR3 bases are TGTGCCAGCAGCTTAGCACTAGCGGGAAGCCAAGAGACCCAGTACTTC. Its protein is CASSLALAGSQETQYF.